These 14 T cell receptor beta chains originate from one sample sequenced in a study of cytomegalovirus exposure and HLA in healthy donors. It was with 60 Vbeta and 13 Jbeta primers that the PCR ran. The protocol was immunoSEQ multiplex PCR, while the TCRdb copy is restricted to in-frame clones and leaves out a portion. The top ten hold roughly 10% of the sample, which has 150,000 or so clones, over 75% seen once. What was sequenced was PBMCs. The source of these receptors is a man aged 18 to 35 in good health and CMV-seropositive.

The chain carries TRBV6-1 and TRBJ1-1; D gene unclear. Trimming took 5 bases from V and 0 from J, leaving 13 bases between them. The CDR3 is made up of 15 amino acids. Germline V CDR1 and CDR2: MNHNS, SASEGT. The CDR3 reads CASSPRPGMNTEAFF. CDR3 bases: TGTGCCAGCAGTCCCCGACCGGGGATGAACACTGAAGCTTTCTTT.

The gene calls are TRBV5-4 and TRBJ2-5, with 15 bases matching TRBD2. The junction had 10 bases not matched to a gene; V was cut back by 2 bases and J by 2 bases. This CDR3 region has 19 residues. The germline V gene encodes CDR1 SGHNT and CDR2 YYREEE (reference sequence). This CDR3 is CASSFGLAGGRREQETQYF. CDR3 DNA sequence: TGTGCCAGCAGCTTCGGACTAGCGGGGGGGCGGCGAGAACAAGAGACCCAGTACTTC. Supplemented by reference TRBV5-4 and TRBJ2-5, the full variable domain reads ETGVTQSPTHLIKTRGQQVTLRCSSQSGHNTVSWYQQALGQGPQFIFQYYREEENGRGNFPPRFSGLQFPNYSSELNVNALELDDSALYLCASSFGLAGGRREQETQYFGPGTRLLVL.

The chain recombines TRBV27 with TRBJ1-2, with 7 positions matching TRBD1. The J segment lost 4 bases and the V segment lost 5 bases, leaving 10 bases of the junction unmatched. Germline V gives CDR1 MNHEY, CDR2 SMNVEV (reference sequence). This CDR3 has 15 residues. CDR3 sequence: CASSPDRVTPYGYTF. CDR3 DNA sequence: TGTGCCAGCAGTCCAGACAGGGTAACTCCCTATGGCTACACCTTC.

J is TRBJ2-1 and V is TRBV6-5, with TRBD2 matching over 7 bases. CDR3 length: 14 amino acids. Germline values: CDR1 MNHEY, CDR2 SVGAGI. J lost 10 bases, V lost 5 bases, and 11 bases had no gene match. The CDR3 protein is CASSPTPTSSEQFF. As DNA, the CDR3 is TGTGCCAGCAGTCCAACCCCGACTAGCTCCGAGCAGTTCTTC.

The chain recombines TRBV14 with TRBJ1-2, with TRBD1 matching 9 bases. The CDR3 is 15 residues long. With 6 bases clipped from V and 5 bases from J, the junction kept 10 bases outside the gene matches. Germline V lookup: CDR1 SGHDN, CDR2 FVKESK. CDR3 coding DNA: TGTGCCAGCAGTCCCGGGACAGGGCCTTCGTATGGCTACACCTTC. This translates into CASSPGTGPSYGYTF.

This clone was counted a single time. This chain links TRBV5-4 with TRBJ2-3, with D possibly matching TRBD2 (6 bases). The CDR3 sequence is 14 residues long. The germline V and J ends were trimmed by 1 base and 3 bases, with 9 bases remaining between them. The germline V gene encodes CDR1 SGHNT and CDR2 YYREEE (reference sequence). The CDR3 sequence is CASSLRDFTDTQYF. The CDR3 nucleotides are TGTGCCAGCAGCTTGAGGGACTTTACAGATACGCAGTATTTT. Full variable domain (missing parts from reference TRBV5-4 and TRBJ2-3): ETGVTQSPTHLIKTRGQQVTLRCSSQSGHNTVSWYQQALGQGPQFIFQYYREEENGRGNFPPRFSGLQFPNYSSELNVNALELDDSALYLCASSLRDFTDTQYFGPGTRLTVL.

The V call is TRBV6-5, the J call TRBJ1-5; maybe TRBD1 (6 bases). CDR1 MNHEY and CDR2 SVGAGI come from the germline V gene. The CDR3 loop spans 15 amino acids. Deletions cut 4 bases from V and 1 base from J, with 11 bases between. CDR3 sequence (DNA): TGTGCCAGCAGTTTAAACAGGGTCAGCAATCAGCCCCAGCATTTT. This gives the protein CASSLNRVSNQPQHF.

The V gene is TRBV5-1, the J gene TRBJ1-1; unclear D gene. Germline CDR1 SGHRS, CDR2 YFSETQ. V was clipped by 5 bases and J by 3 bases, with 11 bases between them. This CDR3 spans 13 amino acids. CDR3 coding DNA: TGCGCCAGCAGTAGAGACCAGGACACTGAAGCTTTCTTT. Translating gives CASSRDQDTEAFF. The variable domain in full, completed from reference TRBV5-1 and TRBJ1-1, reads KAGVTQTPRYLIKTRGQQVTLSCSPISGHRSVSWYQQTPGQGLQFLFEYFSETQRNKGNFPGRFSGRQFSNSRSEMNVSTLELGDSALYLCASSRDQDTEAFFGQGTRLTVV.

V and J are TRBV18 and TRBJ1-6; a possible D gene is TRBD1 (5 bases). The ends were cut back, 2 bases at V and 8 bases at J, with 10 bases in the middle. The CDR3 covers 14 residues. CDR1 KGHSH and CDR2 LQKENI come from the germline V gene. CDR3 nucleotides: TGTGCCAGCTCACCAGGTGGAGGGGATTCACCCCTCCACTTT. Residues: CASSPGGGDSPLHF.

Only a few counts were recorded for this clone. V and J are TRBV5-4 and TRBJ2-7, with a tentative D call TRBD2 (6 bases). Trimming shortened V by 1 base and J by 6 bases, and 14 bases separated the two germline ends. The germline gives CDR1 SGHNT, CDR2 YYREEE (reference sequence). This CDR3 comprises 14 residues. The CDR3 protein is CASSLKRAGGEQYF. The DNA of the CDR3 is TGTGCCAGCAGCTTGAAACGGGCCGGGGGCGAGCAGTACTTC.

This chain links TRBV7-9 with TRBJ2-3; 7 bases are shared with TRBD1. The CDR3 runs 17 residues. CDR1 and CDR2 from the germline V gene are SEHNR and FQNEAQ (reference sequence). Losses at the gene ends were 5 bases for V and 6 bases for J; bases not matched to a gene: 17. CDR3 protein: CASSPKQGEKTMDTQYF. CDR3 nucleotide sequence: TGTGCCAGCAGCCCTAAGCAGGGGGAAAAGACAATGGATACGCAGTATTTT.

J is TRBJ2-3 and V is TRBV10-1; D not resolved. Germline V gene sequence: CDR1 WNHNN, CDR2 SYGVQD (reference sequence). This CDR3 has 13 residues. V lost 0 bases to trimming and J lost 7 bases, with 8 bases between them. The chain's CDR3 is CASSESSLHTQYF. The DNA for the CDR3 is TGCGCCAGCAGTGAGTCGAGTTTGCATACGCAGTATTTT.

The chain uses TRBV7-9 and TRBJ1-4, with D tentatively TRBD1 (6 bases). CDR1 is SEHNR, CDR2 FQNEAQ, per germline (reference sequence). The length of the CDR3 is 16 residues. Trimming took off 4 bases at V and 6 bases at J, with 18 bases between the two ends. The CDR3 bases are TGTGCCAGCAGCTCTAGGCTCAGGGGAAGGGATGAAAAACTGTTTTTT. It translates to CASSSRLRGRDEKLFF.

The rearrangement uses TRBV9 and TRBJ1-3, with a weak D call TRBD1 (5 bases). The germline CDR1 and CDR2 sequences are SGDLS and YYNGEE. The CDR3 runs to 11 residues. V lost 6 bases and J 9 bases, leaving 10 bases between the germline ends. This CDR3 is CASTGGGTIYF. The DNA of the CDR3 is TGTGCCAGCACCGGGGGGGGCACCATATATTTT.